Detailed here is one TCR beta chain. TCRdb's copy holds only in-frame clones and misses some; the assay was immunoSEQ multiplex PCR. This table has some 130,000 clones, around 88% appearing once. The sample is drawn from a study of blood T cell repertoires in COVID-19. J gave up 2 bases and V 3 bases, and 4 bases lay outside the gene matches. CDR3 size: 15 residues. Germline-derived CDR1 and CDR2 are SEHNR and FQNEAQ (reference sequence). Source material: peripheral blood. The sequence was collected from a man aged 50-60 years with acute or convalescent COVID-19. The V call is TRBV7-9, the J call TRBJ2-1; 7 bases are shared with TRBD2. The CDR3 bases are TGTGCCAGCAGCTTCGAGCGGGGTGCCTACAATGAGCAGTTCTTC. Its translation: CASSFERGAYNEQFF.